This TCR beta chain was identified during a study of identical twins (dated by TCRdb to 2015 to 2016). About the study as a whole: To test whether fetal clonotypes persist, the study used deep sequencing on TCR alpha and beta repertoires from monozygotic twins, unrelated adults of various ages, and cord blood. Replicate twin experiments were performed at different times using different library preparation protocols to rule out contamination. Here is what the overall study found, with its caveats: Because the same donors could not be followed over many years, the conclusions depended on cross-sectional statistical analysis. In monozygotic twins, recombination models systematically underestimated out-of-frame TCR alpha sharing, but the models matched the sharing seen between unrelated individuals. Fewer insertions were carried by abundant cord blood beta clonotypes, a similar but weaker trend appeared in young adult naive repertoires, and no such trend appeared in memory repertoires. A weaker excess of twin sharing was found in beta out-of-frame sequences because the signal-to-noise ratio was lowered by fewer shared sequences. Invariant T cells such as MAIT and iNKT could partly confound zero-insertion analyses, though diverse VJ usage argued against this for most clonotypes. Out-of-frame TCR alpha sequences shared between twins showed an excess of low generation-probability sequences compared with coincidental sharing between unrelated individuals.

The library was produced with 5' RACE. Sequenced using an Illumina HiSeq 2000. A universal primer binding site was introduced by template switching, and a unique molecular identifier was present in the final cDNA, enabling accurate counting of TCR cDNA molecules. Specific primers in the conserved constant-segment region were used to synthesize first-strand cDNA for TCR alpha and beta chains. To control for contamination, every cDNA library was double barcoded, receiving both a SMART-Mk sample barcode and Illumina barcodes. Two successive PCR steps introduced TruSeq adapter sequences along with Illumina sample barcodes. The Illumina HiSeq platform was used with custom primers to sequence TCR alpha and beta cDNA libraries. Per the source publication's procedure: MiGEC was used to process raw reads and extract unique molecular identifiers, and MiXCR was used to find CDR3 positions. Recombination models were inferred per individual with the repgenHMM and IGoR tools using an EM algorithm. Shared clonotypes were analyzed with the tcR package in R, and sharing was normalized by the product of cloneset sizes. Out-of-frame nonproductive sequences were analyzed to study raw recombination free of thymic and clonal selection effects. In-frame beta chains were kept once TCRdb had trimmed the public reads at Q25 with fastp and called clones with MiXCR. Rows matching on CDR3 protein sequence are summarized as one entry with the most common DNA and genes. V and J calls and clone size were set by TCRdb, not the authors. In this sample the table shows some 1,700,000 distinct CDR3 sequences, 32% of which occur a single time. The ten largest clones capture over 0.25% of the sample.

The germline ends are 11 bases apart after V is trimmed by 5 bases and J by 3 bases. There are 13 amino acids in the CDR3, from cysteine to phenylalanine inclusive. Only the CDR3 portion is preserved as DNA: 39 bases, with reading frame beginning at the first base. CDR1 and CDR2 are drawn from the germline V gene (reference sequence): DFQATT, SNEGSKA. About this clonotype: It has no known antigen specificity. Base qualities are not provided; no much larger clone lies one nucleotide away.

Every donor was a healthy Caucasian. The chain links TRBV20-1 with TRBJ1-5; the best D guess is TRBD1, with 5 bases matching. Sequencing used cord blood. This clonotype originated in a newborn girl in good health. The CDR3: CSAPRGDNQPQHF. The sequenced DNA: TGCAGTGCTCCACGGGGGGACAATCAGCCCCAGCATTTT.